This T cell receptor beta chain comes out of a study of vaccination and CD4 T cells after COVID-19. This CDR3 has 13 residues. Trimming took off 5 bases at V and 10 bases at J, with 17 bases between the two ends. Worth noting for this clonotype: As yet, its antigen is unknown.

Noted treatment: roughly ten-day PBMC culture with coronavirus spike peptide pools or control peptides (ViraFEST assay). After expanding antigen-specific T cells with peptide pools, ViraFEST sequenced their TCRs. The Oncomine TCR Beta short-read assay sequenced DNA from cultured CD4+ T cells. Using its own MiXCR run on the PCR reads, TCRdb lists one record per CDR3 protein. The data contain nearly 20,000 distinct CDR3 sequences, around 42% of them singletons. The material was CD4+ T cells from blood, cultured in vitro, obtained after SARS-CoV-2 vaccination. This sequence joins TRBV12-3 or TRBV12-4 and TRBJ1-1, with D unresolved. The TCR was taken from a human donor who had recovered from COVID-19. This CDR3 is CASSRMPEGPAFF. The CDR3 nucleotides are TGTGCCAGCAGTCGAATGCCCGAGGGTCCAGCTTTCTTT.